Shown below are 5 T cell receptor beta chains from a single sample sequenced in a study of response to subunit inactivated influenza vaccine. TCRdb processed the RT-PCR reads anew with MiXCR; each CDR3 protein has one entry. Of under 800,000 distinct CDR3 sequences in the sample, 11% to 15% were seen once. The material sequenced was PBMCs from blood, taken less than 15 days before vaccination. These receptors all come from a man over 45 who received an inactivated influenza vaccine.

At least ten counts were recorded for this clonotype. The V call is TRBV20-1, the J call TRBJ2-1, with 8 bases lining up with TRBD2. CDR1 is DFQATT and CDR2 is SNEGSKA in the germline V gene (reference sequence). The CDR3 covers 14 residues. Trimming removed 6 bases from V and 7 bases from J; junction bases left unmatched: 11. The CDR3 coding sequence is TGCAGTGCGAGAACTAGCGGCCGGCTAAATGAGCAGTTCTTC. Its protein is CSARTSGRLNEQFF.

This clonotype was found a few times. This sequence joins TRBV14 and TRBJ1-1, with a tentative D call TRBD1 (5 bases). CDR3 length equals 13 residues. Looked up from germline, CDR1 is SGHDN and CDR2 is FVKESK. V was shortened by 5 bases and J by 2 bases, with 9 bases between the two germline ends. The CDR3 nucleotides read TGTGCCAGCAGCTTCCGGGACAACACTGAAGCTTTCTTT. As protein: CASSFRDNTEAFF.

This clonotype was counted at least ten times. J is TRBJ2-1 and V is TRBV6-1, with TRBD2 identical over 8 bases. The germline CDR1 and CDR2 sequences are MNHNS and SASEGT. V was clipped by 6 bases and J by 4 bases; unmatched bases: 5. The CDR3 covers 14 residues. The CDR3 DNA is TGTGCCAGCAGCTCCGGGACTAGGTACAATGAGCAGTTCTTC. The encoded protein is CASSSGTRYNEQFF.

In the case of this clonotype: The junction does not match germline at one end; this may be a read error. V gene TRBV6-1 combines with J gene TRBJ2-7, with unresolved D. The germline gives CDR1 MNHNS, CDR2 SASEGT. There are 12 residues in the CDR3. CDR3 protein: CASISANYVQYF. The CDR3 DNA follows: TGTGCCAGCATTTCGGCAAACTACGTGCAGTACTTC.

The chain is built from TRBV2 and TRBJ2-2; the D gene is possibly TRBD1 (7 bases). The ends were cut back, 5 bases at V and 2 bases at J, with 15 bases in the middle. The CDR3 runs to 16 residues. Germline CDR1 is SNHLY and CDR2 is FYNNEI. The CDR3 nucleotides read TGTGCCAGCAGTTCGACAGGGAGGATCAACACCGGGGAGCTGTTTTTT. This codes for CASSSTGRINTGELFF.